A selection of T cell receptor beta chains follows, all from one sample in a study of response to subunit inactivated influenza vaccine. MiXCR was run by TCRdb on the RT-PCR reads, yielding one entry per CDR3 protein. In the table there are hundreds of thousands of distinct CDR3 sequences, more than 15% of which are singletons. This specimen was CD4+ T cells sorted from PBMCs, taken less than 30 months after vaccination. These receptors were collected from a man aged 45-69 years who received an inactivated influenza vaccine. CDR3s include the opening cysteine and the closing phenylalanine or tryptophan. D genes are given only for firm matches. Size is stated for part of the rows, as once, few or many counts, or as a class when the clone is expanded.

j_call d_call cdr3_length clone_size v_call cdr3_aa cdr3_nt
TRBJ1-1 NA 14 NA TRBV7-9 CASSVARKNTEAFF TGTGCCAGCAGCGTAGCCAGGAAGAACACTGAAGCTTTCTTT
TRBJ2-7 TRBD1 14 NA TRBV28 CASISGTGIYEQYF TGTGCCAGCATTTCCGGGACAGGGATTTACGAGCAGTACTTC
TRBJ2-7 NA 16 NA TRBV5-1 CASSRGDTTGSNEQYF TGCGCCAGCAGCCGTGGTGATACGACAGGTTCCAACGAGCAGTACTTC
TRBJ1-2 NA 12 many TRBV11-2 CASSSFTSGYTF TGTGCCAGCAGCTCGTTTACGAGTGGCTACACCTTC
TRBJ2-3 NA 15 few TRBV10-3 CAISVVGTITDTQYF TGTGCCATCAGCGTCGTGGGGACAATCACAGATACGCAGTATTTT
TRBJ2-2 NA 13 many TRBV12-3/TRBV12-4 CASSLTDTGELFF TGTGCCAGCAGTTTAACGGACACCGGGGAGCTGTTTTTT
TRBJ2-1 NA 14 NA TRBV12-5 CASTGQSSYNEQFF TGTGCTAGTACAGGGCAAAGCTCCTACAATGAGCAGTTCTTC
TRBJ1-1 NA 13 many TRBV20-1 CSAREGQNTEAFF TGCAGTGCTAGAGAAGGACAGAACACTGAAGCTTTCTTT
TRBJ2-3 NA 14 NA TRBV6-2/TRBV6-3 CASRPAPSTDTQYF TGTGCCAGCAGGCCGGCACCAAGCACAGATACGCAGTATTTT
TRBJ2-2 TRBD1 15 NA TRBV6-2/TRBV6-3 CASTIGQGSSGELFF TGTGCCAGTACAATCGGACAGGGATCATCCGGGGAGCTGTTTTTT
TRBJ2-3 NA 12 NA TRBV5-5 CASSKHTDTQYF TGTGCCAGCAGTAAACACACAGATACGCAGTATTTT
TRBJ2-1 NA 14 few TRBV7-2 CASSPYGPYNEQFF TGTGCCAGCAGCCCTTATGGACCCTACAATGAGCAGTTCTTC
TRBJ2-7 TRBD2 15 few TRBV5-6 CASSFELAEAYEQYF TGTGCCAGCAGCTTCGAACTAGCGGAGGCCTACGAGCAGTACTTC
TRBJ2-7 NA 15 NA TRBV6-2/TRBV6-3 CASSPRGGTTYEQYF TGTGCCAGCAGCCCCAGGGGGGGGACGACCTACGAGCAGTACTTC
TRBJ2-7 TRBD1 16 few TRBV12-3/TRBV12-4 CASSLNPRDRGLEQYF TGTGCCAGCAGTTTAAACCCCCGGGACAGGGGTTTGGAGCAGTACTTC
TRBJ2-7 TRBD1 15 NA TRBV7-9 CASSSYRGGRYEQYF TGTGCCAGCAGCAGTTACAGGGGTGGACGGTACGAGCAGTACTTC
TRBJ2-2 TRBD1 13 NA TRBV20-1 CSVLTGVVGELFF TGCAGTGTTCTGACAGGGGTTGTCGGGGAGCTGTTTTTT
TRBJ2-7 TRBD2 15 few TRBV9 CASSVGLAGVYEQYF TGTGCCAGCAGCGTAGGGCTAGCGGGGGTCTACGAGCAGTACTTC
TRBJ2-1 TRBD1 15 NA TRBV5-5 CASSPSIDRGNEQFF TGTGCCAGCAGCCCCTCCATAGACAGGGGGAATGAGCAGTTCTTC
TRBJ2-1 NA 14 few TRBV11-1 CASSPVEGVNEQFF TGTGCCAGCAGCCCGGTCGAGGGGGTCAATGAGCAGTTCTTC
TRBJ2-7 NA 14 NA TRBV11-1 CASSLAGRAYEQYF TGTGCCAGCAGCTTGGCAGGCCGCGCCTACGAGCAGTACTTC
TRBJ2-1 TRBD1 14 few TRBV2 CASSPDRSYNEQFF TGTGCCAGCAGTCCGGACAGGTCGTACAATGAGCAGTTCTTC